Sequencing of this TCR beta chain was carried out in a study of blood T cell repertoires in COVID-19. Profiled with immunoSEQ multiplex PCR; TCRdb holds only in-frame clones, not every one. Of approximately 45,000 clones in the sample, about 87% were seen once. There are 14 residues in the CDR3. Per the germline V gene, CDR1 is SNHLY and CDR2 is FYNNEI. V lost 4 bases and J lost 3; bases outside the gene matches: 0. J is TRBJ1-6 and V is TRBV2; TRBD1 matches 7 bases. The TCR sequence derives from a human donor in a cohort sampled during active COVID-19. Input material: peripheral blood. The CDR3 bases are TGTGCCAGCAGTGGACAGGGCTATAATTCACCCCTCCACTTT. It codes for CASSGQGYNSPLHF.